A single sample gave rise to the 31 T cell receptor beta chains below, sequenced in a study of T cells in tumors after PD-1 blockade. Profiling relied on immunoSEQ multiplex PCR, and the TCRdb table lists in-frame clones only, not all of them. The profile shows tens of thousands of clones, around 72% of them singletons. Material: PBMCs, obtained after anti-PD-1 treatment. These receptors came from a human donor with basal cell carcinoma.

The genes are TRBV5-6 and TRBJ2-5; D not certain. Germline CDR1 and CDR2: SGHDT and YYEEEE. This CDR3 spans 15 amino acids. The germline V and J ends were trimmed by 2 bases and 1 base, with 12 bases remaining between them. CDR3 sequence reads: CASSLRYPFQETQYF. Here the CDR3 DNA reads TGTGCCAGCAGCTTAAGGTATCCTTTCCAAGAGACCCAGTACTTC.

This chain links TRBV30 with TRBJ1-6; no clear D gene. The length of the CDR3 is 15 residues. V was cut by 1 base and J by 4 bases, with 11 bases left in between. Germline-derived CDR1 and CDR2 are GTSNPN and SVGIG (reference sequence). The CDR3 sequence is CAWSGRVRYNSPLHF. DNA of the CDR3: TGTGCCTGGAGTGGTAGGGTAAGGTATAATTCACCCCTCCACTTT.

The rearrangement uses TRBV7-6 and TRBJ2-1; TRBD1 matches 8 bases. The CDR3 extends over 16 amino acids. In germline, CDR1 is SGHVS, CDR2 FNYEAQ. Trimming at V came to 5 bases and at J to 4 bases, leaving 10 bases not matched to a gene. DNA of the CDR3: TGTGCCAGCAGCCAGCAGGGGGCCGGGACTTACAATGAGCAGTTCTTC. It yields the protein CASSQQGAGTYNEQFF. The full variable domain, its missing parts supplied by reference TRBV7-6 and TRBJ2-1, is GAGVSQSPRYKVTKRGQDVALRCDPISGHVSLYWYRQALGQGPEFLTYFNYEAQQDKSGLPNDRFSAERPEGSISTLTIQRTEQRDSAMYRCASSQQGAGTYNEQFFGPGTRLTVL.

CDR3 in amino acids: CASSIPWTGGKNYGYTF. The CDR3 DNA sequence: TGTGCCAGTAGTATCCCTTGGACAGGGGGGAAAAACTATGGCTACACCTTC. V gene TRBV19 combines with J gene TRBJ1-2; TRBD1 aligns across 10 bases. CDR1 is LNHDA, CDR2 SQIVND, per germline (reference sequence). V was pared by 3 bases and J by 2 bases, with 9 bases of the junction left unmatched. The CDR3 length is 17 residues.

About this clone: This CDR3 is also generated by other DNA sequences in the sample. The chain employs TRBV5-6 and TRBJ1-4; 9 positions agree with TRBD1. V trimming: 2 bases; J trimming: 5 bases; junction bases outside the gene matches: 4. The length of the CDR3 is 15 residues. The germline CDR1 and CDR2 sequences are SGHDT and YYEEEE. The CDR3 protein is CASSLQGAPNEKLFF. The CDR3 nucleotides are TGTGCCAGCAGCTTACAGGGGGCGCCGAATGAAAAACTGTTTTTT.

The chain carries TRBV6-5 and TRBJ1-2; the match to TRBD1 covers 8 bases. The trim removed 8 bases at V and 8 bases at J, leaving 7 bases unmatched. CDR1 is MNHEY, CDR2 SVGAGI, per germline. The CDR3 sequence is 12 residues long. CDR3 residues: CASADRVGGYTF. The CDR3 region has the DNA TGTGCCAGCGCGGACAGGGTCGGCGGCTACACCTTC.

The CDR3, as DNA: TGTGCCAGCAGTGGACCCGAGCTGTTTTTT. It encodes CASSGPELFF. The chain uses TRBV3-1 (or the pseudogene TRBV3-2) and TRBJ2-2; D not resolved. Per the germline V gene, CDR1 is LGHDT and CDR2 is YNNKEL (reference sequence). The CDR3 sequence is 10 residues long. Trimming took off 6 bases at V and 11 bases at J, with 7 bases between the two ends.

This sequence joins TRBV30 and TRBJ2-1, with 7 bases matching TRBD2. The CDR3 consists of 13 residues. CDR1 GTSNPN and CDR2 SVGIG come from the germline V gene (reference sequence). Trimming removed 5 bases from V and 9 bases from J; junction bases left unmatched: 10. The CDR3 sequence: CAWGDYGGFEQFF. CDR3 DNA sequence: TGTGCCTGGGGGGACTATGGGGGTTTTGAGCAGTTCTTC.

The table lists this clone with many counts. The rearrangement links TRBV19 to TRBJ1-1, with D perhaps TRBD1 (5 bases). V was clipped by 3 bases and J by 4 bases, with 9 bases between them. The CDR3 sequence is 13 residues long. Germline lookup yields CDR1 LNHDA and CDR2 SQIVND (reference sequence). The CDR3 coding sequence is TGTGCCAGTAGTATGGGGCTTTCCACTGAAGCTTTCTTT. Encoded protein: CASSMGLSTEAFF.

The sample holds a few counts of this clone. DNA for the CDR3: TGTGCCACCAGTGATTTCCAGGGCCAGACCCAGTACTTC. This sequence encodes CATSDFQGQTQYF. V gene TRBV24-1 combines with J gene TRBJ2-5, with D tentatively TRBD1 (5 bases). CDR3 length: 13 residues. The ends were cut back, 1 base at V and 6 bases at J, with 8 bases in the middle. CDR1 is KGHDR and CDR2 is SFDVKD in the germline V gene.

This chain links TRBV19 with TRBJ1-1; a weak D match, TRBD1 (5 bases). Trimming removed 6 bases from V and 0 bases from J, with 8 bases in between. This CDR3 spans 13 amino acids. The germline gives CDR1 LNHDA, CDR2 SQIVND (reference sequence). The CDR3 DNA reads as TGTGCCAGTAGGGTCAGGGTGAACACTGAAGCTTTCTTT. Its protein is CASRVRVNTEAFF.

This chain joins TRBV3-1 (or the pseudogene TRBV3-2) and TRBJ2-7; perhaps D is TRBD1 or TRBD2 (6 bases each). The germline V gene has CDR1 LGHDT and CDR2 YNNKEL (reference sequence). The CDR3 extends over 18 amino acids. Between the trimmed V and J ends, which lost 1 base and 3 bases, there was a span of 22 bases. The chain's CDR3 is CASSQGRGLDRFGYEQYF. The DNA of the CDR3 is TGTGCCAGCAGCCAAGGCCGGGGGCTCGACAGGTTTGGCTACGAGCAGTACTTC.

The chain combines TRBV5-1 with TRBJ2-3; TRBD2 might be the D (5 bases). Trimming shortened V by 0 bases and J by 4 bases, and 15 bases separated the two germline ends. The germline gives CDR1 SGHRS, CDR2 YFSETQ. This CDR3 spans 16 amino acids. The CDR3 region is CASSLGAPGNADTQYF. DNA of the CDR3: TGCGCCAGCAGCTTGGGAGCCCCGGGGAACGCAGATACGCAGTATTTT.

V is TRBV24-1 and J is TRBJ1-2, with TRBD1 matching over 12 bases. Trimming at V came to 4 bases and at J to 7 bases, leaving 6 bases not matched to a gene. The CDR3 sequence is 15 residues long. Per the germline V gene, CDR1 is KGHDR and CDR2 is SFDVKD. This CDR3 is CATSEAGTGGPGYTF. The CDR3 nucleotides read TGTGCCACCAGTGAGGCCGGGACAGGGGGCCCTGGCTACACCTTC.

In its sample, this clone was seen once. V is TRBV27 and J is TRBJ1-1, with D possibly being TRBD1 (6 bases). The CDR3 has 13 residues. Between the trimmed V and J ends, which lost 8 bases and 4 bases, there was a span of 14 bases. CDR1 is MNHEY, CDR2 SMNVEV, per germline (reference sequence). The CDR3: CASGDTKTTEAFF. As DNA, the CDR3 is TGTGCCAGCGGGGACACCAAAACCACTGAAGCTTTCTTT.

The chain links TRBV28 to TRBJ2-7; D is undetermined. Looked up from germline, CDR1 is MDHEN and CDR2 is SYDVKM. The CDR3 consists of 16 residues. V lost 5 bases and J lost 2, with 19 bases in between. The DNA for the CDR3 is TGTGCCAGCAGTCCGCCCTTGAGCACCGGAGCCTACGAGCAGTACTTC. Translated: CASSPPLSTGAYEQYF.

The chain has TRBV7-8 and TRBJ2-7; D ambiguous. Per germline, CDR1 SGHVS and CDR2 FQNEAQ. The CDR3 loop spans 15 amino acids. Trimming removed 0 bases at V and 4 bases at J, with 13 bases between. The CDR3 DNA reads as TGTGCCAGCAGCTTAGCGTCTGCACCTTCATACGAGCAGTACTTC. Its translation is CASSLASAPSYEQYF. Variable domain in full (rest from reference TRBV7-8 and TRBJ2-7): GAGVSQSPRYKVAKRGQDVALRCDPISGHVSLFWYQQALGQGPEFLTYFQNEAQLDKSGLPSDRFFAERPEGSVSTLKIQRTQQEDSAVYLCASSLASAPSYEQYFGPGTRLTVT.

This rearrangement joins TRBV6-2 or TRBV6-3 to TRBJ2-1, with D unresolved. The CDR3 totals 15 residues. Germline loops: CDR1 MNHEY, CDR2 SVGEGT. V was trimmed by 4 bases and J by 1 base, leaving 11 bases between them. The CDR3 loop is CASSFRLGSYNEQFF. The CDR3 DNA follows: TGTGCCAGCAGTTTCAGGTTAGGGTCCTACAATGAGCAGTTCTTC.

V gene TRBV5-1 combines with J gene TRBJ2-1; TRBD2 matches 7 bases. The CDR3 runs to 15 residues. In germline, CDR1 is SGHRS, CDR2 YFSETQ. With V trimmed by 4 bases and J by 8 bases, 12 bases remained unmatched. DNA of the CDR3: TGCGCCAGCAGCCGCAACCGACTAGCAAGCGATGAGCAGTTCTTC. This encodes CASSRNRLASDEQFF.

V usage is TRBV7-9 and J usage is TRBJ2-3; D remains unclear. The length of the CDR3 is 17 residues. V was cut by 4 bases and J by 0 bases, with 17 bases left in between. Germline V lookup: CDR1 SEHNR, CDR2 FQNEAQ (reference sequence). The CDR3 reads CASSSPFKGRSTDTQYF. DNA for the CDR3: TGTGCCAGCAGCTCTCCCTTTAAGGGCCGTAGCACAGATACGCAGTATTTT.

The chain recombines TRBV10-3 with TRBJ1-3; D gene ambiguous. This CDR3 region has 16 residues. Germline V CDR1 and CDR2: ENHRY, SYGVKD. V lost 0 bases to trimming and J lost 0 bases, with 9 bases between them. The DNA of the CDR3 is TGTGCCATCAGTGAGTCGGAGGCCGTCTCTGGAAACACCATATATTTT. Residues: CAISESEAVSGNTIYF.

The sample holds one count of this clone. This chain joins TRBV30 and TRBJ2-5; 7 bases line up with TRBD1. CDR1 GTSNPN and CDR2 SVGIG come from the germline V gene (reference sequence). Unmatched junction bases numbered 10, after V lost 4 bases and J lost 5 bases. The CDR3 totals 14 residues. The CDR3 nucleotides read TGTGCCTGGATAAATGGGGCAGGGGGTGAGACCCAGTACTTC. Its protein is CAWINGAGGETQYF.

CDR3 DNA: TGTGCCAGCAGTCTACAGGGGAGATCGAACACTGAAGCTTTCTTT. It encodes CASSLQGRSNTEAFF. The chain joins TRBV27 to TRBJ1-1; 7 bases agree with TRBD1. Germline loops: CDR1 MNHEY, CDR2 SMNVEV (reference sequence). CDR3 length: 15 amino acids. V lost 5 bases, J lost 1 base, and 7 bases stayed unmatched.

The rearrangement links TRBV30 to TRBJ1-1; the D gene is possibly TRBD1 (6 bases). The ends were cut back, 0 bases at V and 6 bases at J, with 20 bases in the middle. Germline V lookup: CDR1 GTSNPN, CDR2 SVGIG (reference sequence). The CDR3 runs 16 residues. CDR3 nucleotides: TGTGCCTGGAGTGTATATGATGGGGGGCGCAGGGCTGAAGCTTTCTTT. Encoded protein: CAWSVYDGGRRAEAFF.

The CDR3 DNA reads TGTGCCAGCAGCTTATCCGGGGGCGGGTCCTACAATGAGCAGTTCTTC. This codes for CASSLSGGGSYNEQFF. V and J are TRBV7-6 and TRBJ2-1; D possibly uses TRBD1 or TRBD2 (6 bases each). The V gene's germline CDR1 is SGHVS and CDR2 FNYEAQ. Trimming pared 2 bases from V and 1 base from J, leaving 12 bases between. The CDR3 loop spans 16 amino acids.

The rearrangement joins TRBV5-6 to TRBJ1-2; D unclear. CDR3 length: 12 amino acids. The V end was cut by 1 base, the J end by 7 bases, with 8 bases between. The germline V gene has CDR1 SGHDT and CDR2 YYEEEE. CDR3 sequence reads: CASSLQQIGYTF. Written as DNA, the CDR3 is TGTGCCAGCAGCTTGCAACAGATTGGCTACACCTTC. The variable domain in full, completed from reference TRBV5-6 and TRBJ1-2, reads DAGVTQSPTHLIKTRGQQVTLRCSPKSGHDTVSWYQQALGQGPQFIFQYYEEEERQRGNFPDRFSGHQFPNYSSELNVNALLLGDSALYLCASSLQQIGYTFGSGTRLTVV.

The chain carries TRBV7-8 and TRBJ1-4; D is unresolved. CDR1 and CDR2 from the germline V gene are SGHVS and FQNEAQ. The CDR3 contains 16 residues. The V gene lost 0 bases and the J gene lost 0 bases, with 8 bases spanning the gap. This CDR3 is CASSLAFHATNEKLFF. The CDR3 DNA follows: TGTGCCAGCAGCTTAGCCTTTCACGCAACTAATGAAAAACTGTTTTTT.

The chain links TRBV6-1 to TRBJ2-3; D remains ambiguous. Germline V lookup: CDR1 MNHNS, CDR2 SASEGT. The CDR3 sequence is 14 residues long. Trimming removed 0 bases at V and 2 bases at J, with 6 bases between. The CDR3 DNA reads as TGTGCCAGCAGTGAAGCGGCCCCCACAGATACGCAGTATTTT. It encodes CASSEAAPTDTQYF.

The gene calls are TRBV30 and TRBJ1-5; D remains ambiguous. Germline V CDR1 and CDR2: GTSNPN, SVGIG (reference sequence). The CDR3 extends over 14 amino acids. Between the trimmed V and J ends, which lost 0 bases and 5 bases, there was a span of 11 bases. In nucleotides, the CDR3 is TGTGCCTGGAGTGTACCGGGGATTGATCAGCCCCAGCATTTT. Translating gives CAWSVPGIDQPQHF.

The chain employs TRBV30 and TRBJ1-1; D possibly corresponds to TRBD1 (6 bases). The ends were cut back, 2 bases at V and 4 bases at J, with 14 bases in the middle. The CDR3 covers 14 residues. Germline V gene lookup returns CDR1 GTSNPN and CDR2 SVGIG (reference sequence). CDR3 sequence (DNA): TGTGCCTGGAGTAAGGGAATAGGGGGCACTGAAGCTTTCTTT. Translating gives CAWSKGIGGTEAFF.

V gene TRBV6-5 combines with J gene TRBJ2-1, with 8 bases aligning to TRBD1. Germline CDR1 MNHEY, CDR2 SVGAGI. The CDR3 length is 14 residues. Trimming cost V 6 bases and J 9 bases; bases outside gene matches: 10. This chain's CDR3 is CASSGRGPEGEQFF. The CDR3 DNA reads TGTGCCAGCAGCGGCAGGGGGCCTGAGGGTGAGCAGTTCTTC.